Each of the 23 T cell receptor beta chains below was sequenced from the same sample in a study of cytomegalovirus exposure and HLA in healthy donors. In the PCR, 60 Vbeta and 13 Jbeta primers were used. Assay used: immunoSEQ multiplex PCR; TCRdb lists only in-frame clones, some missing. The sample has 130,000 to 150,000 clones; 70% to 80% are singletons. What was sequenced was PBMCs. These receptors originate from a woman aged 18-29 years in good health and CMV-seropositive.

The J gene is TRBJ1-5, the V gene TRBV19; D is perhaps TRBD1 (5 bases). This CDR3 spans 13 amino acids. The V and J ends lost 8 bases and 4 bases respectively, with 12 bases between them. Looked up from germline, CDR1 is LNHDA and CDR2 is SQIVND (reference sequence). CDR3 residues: CASWQGSNQPQHF. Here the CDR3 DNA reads TGTGCCAGTTGGCAGGGTTCGAATCAGCCCCAGCATTTT.

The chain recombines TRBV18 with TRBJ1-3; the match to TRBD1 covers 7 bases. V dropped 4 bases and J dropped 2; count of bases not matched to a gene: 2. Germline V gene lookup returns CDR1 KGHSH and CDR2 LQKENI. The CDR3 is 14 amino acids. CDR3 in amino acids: CASSLTGTGNTIYF. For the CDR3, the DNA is TGTGCCAGCTCACTGACAGGGACTGGAAACACCATATATTTT.

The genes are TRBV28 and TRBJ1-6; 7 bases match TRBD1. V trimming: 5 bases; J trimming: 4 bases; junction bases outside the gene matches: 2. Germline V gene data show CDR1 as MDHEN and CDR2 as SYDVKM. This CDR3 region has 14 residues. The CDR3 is CASSGTEYNSPLHF. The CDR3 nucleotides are TGTGCCAGCAGTGGGACAGAGTATAATTCACCCCTCCACTTT.

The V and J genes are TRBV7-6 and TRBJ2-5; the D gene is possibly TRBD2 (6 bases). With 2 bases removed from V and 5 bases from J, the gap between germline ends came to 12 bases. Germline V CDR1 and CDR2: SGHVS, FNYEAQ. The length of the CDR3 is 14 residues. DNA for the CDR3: TGTGCCAGCAGCTTACAGGGTGGAGGGGAGACCCAGTACTTC. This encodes CASSLQGGGETQYF.

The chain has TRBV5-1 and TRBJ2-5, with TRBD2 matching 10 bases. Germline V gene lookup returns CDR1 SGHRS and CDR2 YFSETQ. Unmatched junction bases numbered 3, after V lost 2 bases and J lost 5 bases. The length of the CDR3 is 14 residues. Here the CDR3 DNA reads TGCGCCAGCAGCTTAACTAGCGGGGTGGAGACCCAGTACTTC. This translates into CASSLTSGVETQYF.

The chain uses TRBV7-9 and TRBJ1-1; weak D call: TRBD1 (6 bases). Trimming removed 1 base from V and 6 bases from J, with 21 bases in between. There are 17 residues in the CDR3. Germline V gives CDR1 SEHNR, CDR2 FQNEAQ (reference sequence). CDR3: CASSLVSSDRLRSEAFF. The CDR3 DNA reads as TGTGCCAGCAGCTTAGTTTCCTCCGACAGGCTTAGGTCTGAAGCTTTCTTT.

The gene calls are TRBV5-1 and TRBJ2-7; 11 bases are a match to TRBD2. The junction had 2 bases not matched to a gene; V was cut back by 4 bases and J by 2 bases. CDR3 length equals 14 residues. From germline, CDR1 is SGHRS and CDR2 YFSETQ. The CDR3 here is CASSPLAGAYEQYF. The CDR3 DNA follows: TGCGCCAGCAGCCCACTAGCGGGGGCCTACGAGCAGTACTTC.

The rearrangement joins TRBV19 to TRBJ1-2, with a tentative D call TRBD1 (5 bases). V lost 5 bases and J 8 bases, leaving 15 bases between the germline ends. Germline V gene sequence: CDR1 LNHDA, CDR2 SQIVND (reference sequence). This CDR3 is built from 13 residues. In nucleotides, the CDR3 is TGTGCCAGTAGTCCGGGACTTACGGGAGGCTACACCTTC. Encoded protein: CASSPGLTGGYTF.

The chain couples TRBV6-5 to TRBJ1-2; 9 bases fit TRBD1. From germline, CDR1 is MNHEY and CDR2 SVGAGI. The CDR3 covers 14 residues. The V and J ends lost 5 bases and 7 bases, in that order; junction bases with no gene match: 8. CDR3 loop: CASSGTGLIGGYTF. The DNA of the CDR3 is TGTGCCAGCAGTGGGACAGGGCTGATAGGTGGCTACACCTTC.

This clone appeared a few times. The CDR3 reads CATSRGQNQPQHF. The CDR3 DNA is TGTGCCACCAGCAGAGGACAGAATCAGCCCCAGCATTTT. The chain combines TRBV15 with TRBJ1-5, with a possible D match to TRBD1 (5 bases). CDR1 LNHNV and CDR2 YYDKDF come from the germline V gene (reference sequence). The CDR3 has 13 amino acids. Between the trimmed V and J ends, which lost 1 base and 4 bases, there was a span of 5 bases.

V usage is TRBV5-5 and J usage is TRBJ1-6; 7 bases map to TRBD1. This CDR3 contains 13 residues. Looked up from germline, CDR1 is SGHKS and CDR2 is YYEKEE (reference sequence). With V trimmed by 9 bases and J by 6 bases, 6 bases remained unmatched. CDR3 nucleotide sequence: TGTGCCACTACGGGACAGCCTAATTCACCCCTCCACTTT. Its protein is CATTGQPNSPLHF. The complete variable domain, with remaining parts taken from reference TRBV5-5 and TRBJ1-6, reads DAGVTQSPTHLIKTRGQQVTLRCSPISGHKSVSWYQQVLGQGPQFIFQYYEKEERGRGNFPDRFSARQFPNYSSELNVNALLLGDSALYLCATTGQPNSPLHFGNGTRLTVT.

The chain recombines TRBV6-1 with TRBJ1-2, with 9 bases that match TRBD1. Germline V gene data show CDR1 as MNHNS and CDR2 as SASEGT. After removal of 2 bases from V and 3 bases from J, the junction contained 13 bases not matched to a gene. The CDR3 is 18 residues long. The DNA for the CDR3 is TGTGCCAGCAGTGAACTTTCGGGACAGGGAAGGTTGGACTATGGCTACACCTTC. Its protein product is CASSELSGQGRLDYGYTF.

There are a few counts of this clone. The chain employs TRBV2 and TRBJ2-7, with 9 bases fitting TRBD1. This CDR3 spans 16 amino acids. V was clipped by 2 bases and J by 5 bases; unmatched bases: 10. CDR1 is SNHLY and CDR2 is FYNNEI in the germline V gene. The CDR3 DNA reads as TGTGCCAGCAGTGAAATTGGGACAGGGCCCCCCCACGAGCAGTACTTC. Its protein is CASSEIGTGPPHEQYF.

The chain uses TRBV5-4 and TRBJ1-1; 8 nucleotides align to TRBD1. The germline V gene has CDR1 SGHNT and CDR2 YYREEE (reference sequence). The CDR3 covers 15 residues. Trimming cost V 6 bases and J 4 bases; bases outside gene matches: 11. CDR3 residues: CASTKDRVGSTEAFF. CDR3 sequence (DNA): TGTGCCAGCACCAAGGACAGGGTGGGGAGCACTGAAGCTTTCTTT.

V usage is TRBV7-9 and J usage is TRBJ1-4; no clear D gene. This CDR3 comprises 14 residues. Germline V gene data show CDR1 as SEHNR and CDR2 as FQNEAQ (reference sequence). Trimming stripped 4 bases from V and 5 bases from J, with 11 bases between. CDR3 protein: CASSSPTENEKLFF. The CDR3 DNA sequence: TGTGCCAGCAGCTCACCGACGGAGAATGAAAAACTGTTTTTT.

This CDR3 is CASSPTGWSEAFF. Written as DNA, the CDR3 is TGTGCCAGCTCACCGACAGGCTGGTCTGAAGCTTTCTTT. The chain combines TRBV2 with TRBJ1-1; a possible D gene is TRBD1 (6 bases). V was trimmed by 8 bases and J by 6 bases, leaving 16 bases between them. CDR3 length: 13 amino acids. In germline, CDR1 is SNHLY, CDR2 FYNNEI.

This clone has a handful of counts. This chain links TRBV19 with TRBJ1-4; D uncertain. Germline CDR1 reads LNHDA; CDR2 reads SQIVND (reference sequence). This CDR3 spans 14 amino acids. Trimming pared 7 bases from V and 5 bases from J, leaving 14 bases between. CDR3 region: CASTPTSLNEKLFF. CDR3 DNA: TGTGCCAGTACCCCAACTTCGCTCAATGAAAAACTGTTTTTT.

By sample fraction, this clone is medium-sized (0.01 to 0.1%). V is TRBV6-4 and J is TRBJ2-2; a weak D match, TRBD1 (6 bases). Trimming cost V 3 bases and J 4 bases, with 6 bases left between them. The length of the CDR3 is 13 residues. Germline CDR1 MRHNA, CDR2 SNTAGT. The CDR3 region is CASSEGATGELFF. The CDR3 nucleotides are TGTGCCAGCAGTGAGGGGGCCACCGGGGAGCTGTTTTTT.

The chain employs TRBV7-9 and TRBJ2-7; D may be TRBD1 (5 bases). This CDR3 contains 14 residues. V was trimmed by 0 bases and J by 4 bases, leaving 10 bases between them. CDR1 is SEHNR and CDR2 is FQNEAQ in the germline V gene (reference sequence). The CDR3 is CASSLAGVLYEQYF. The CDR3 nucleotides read TGTGCCAGCAGCTTAGCAGGGGTTTTATACGAGCAGTACTTC.

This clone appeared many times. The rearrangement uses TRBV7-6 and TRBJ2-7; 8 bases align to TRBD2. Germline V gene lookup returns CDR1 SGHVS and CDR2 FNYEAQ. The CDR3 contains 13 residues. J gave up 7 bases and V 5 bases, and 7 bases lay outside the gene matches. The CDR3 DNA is TGTGCCAGCAGCCCCCTCGGGGGGGGTGAGCAGTACTTC. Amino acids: CASSPLGGGEQYF.

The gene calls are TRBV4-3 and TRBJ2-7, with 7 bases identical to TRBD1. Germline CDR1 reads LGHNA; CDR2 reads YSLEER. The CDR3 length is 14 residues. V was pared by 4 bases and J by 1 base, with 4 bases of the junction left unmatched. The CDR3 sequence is CASSPGTASYEQYF. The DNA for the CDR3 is TGCGCCAGCAGCCCCGGGACAGCATCCTACGAGCAGTACTTC.

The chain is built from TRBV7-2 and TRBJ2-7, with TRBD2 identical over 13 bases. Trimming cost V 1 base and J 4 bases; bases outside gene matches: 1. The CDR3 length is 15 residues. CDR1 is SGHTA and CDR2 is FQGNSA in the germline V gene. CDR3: CASSLELAGGYEQYF. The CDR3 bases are TGTGCCAGCAGCTTAGAACTAGCGGGGGGGTACGAGCAGTACTTC.

The CDR3 here is CSVGGHNEQFF. For the CDR3, the DNA is TGCAGCGTGGGAGGCCACAATGAGCAGTTCTTC. The chain uses TRBV29-1 and TRBJ2-1; D perhaps matches TRBD2 (6 bases). Germline V gene lookup returns CDR1 SQVTM and CDR2 ANQGSEA. The CDR3 runs to 11 residues. V lost 6 bases to trimming and J lost 5 bases, with 8 bases between them.